This TCR beta chain was recovered during a study of blood T cell repertoires in COVID-19. Study context: The origin of the acute and convalescent COVID-19 samples was the United States, Italy and Spain. Sources were T cells, B-cell-depleted T cells, or PBMCs; the material itself was cDNA or gDNA.

V gave up 5 bases and J gave up 7 bases, with 15 bases separating them. The CDR3 is 14 amino acids. The germline CDR1 and CDR2 sequences are SGHKS and YYEKEE (reference sequence). Clones were read by immunoSEQ multiplex PCR, and TCRdb kept only the in-frame ones, dropping some. The table has roughly 220,000 clones, 86% seen once; the top ten hold about 2.2%. The receptor's source is a man aged 30-40 years who had recovered from COVID-19. The sequenced sample consisted of peripheral blood. The rearrangement uses TRBV5-5 and TRBJ2-2; TRBD2 is a possible D gene (5 bases). CDR3 loop: CASRPNLAIGELFF. The CDR3 nucleotides read TGTGCCAGCAGACCGAACCTAGCTATCGGGGAGCTGTTTTTT.